This TCR beta chain was found in a study of cytotoxic CD8 clonotypes in ibrutinib-treated CLL. Study-wide context: 24 partial and 2 complete responses; at median about 63 months, about 14 remitted, about 12 progressed. Response samples were taken after a median about eleven months of treatment, range 6 to 36.

V shed 7 bases, J shed 1 base, and the junction held 7 bases outside the gene matches. This CDR3 is built from 15 residues. Germline CDR1 and CDR2: MGHRA and YSYEKL. The protocol was immunoSEQ multiplex PCR, while the TCRdb copy is restricted to in-frame clones and leaves out a portion. Of 140,000 or so clones in the sample, about four fifths were seen once. This sequence originates from a human donor with chronic lymphocytic leukemia. The rearrangement joins TRBV4-1 to TRBJ2-1; 7 nucleotides align to TRBD2. The material was PBMCs, obtained after 12 months of ibrutinib treatment. CDR3 amino acids: CASNVGTTSYNEQFF. The DNA for the CDR3 is TGCGCCAGCAATGTCGGGACTACTTCCTACAATGAGCAGTTCTTC.